This T cell receptor beta chain comes out of a study of blood T cell repertoires in COVID-19. Profiled with immunoSEQ multiplex PCR; TCRdb holds only in-frame clones, not every one. The sample includes about 300,000 clones, 87% of them seen just once. The CDR3 totals 18 residues. CDR1 and CDR2 from the germline V gene are SGHNT and YENEEA. V gave up 5 bases and J gave up 7 bases; unmatched junction bases: 19. The sequence came from a woman in her thirties who had recovered from COVID-19. Input material: PBMCs or T cells enriched from blood (not recorded which). The chain combines TRBV11-3 with TRBJ1-5; 8 bases map to TRBD1. In nucleotides, the CDR3 is TGTGCCAGCAGCATACCCGGGGGACAGGCATCCCTTCCCCAGCCCCAGCATTTT. It encodes CASSIPGGQASLPQPQHF.